Following are 25 T cell receptor beta chains from one sample sequenced in a study of blood T cell repertoires in COVID-19 (dated by TCRdb to 2020 to 2022). Preparation of the library involved the immunoSEQ multiplex PCR assay. What TCRdb holds here is the immuneACCESS table cut down to in-frame rearrangements. Part of the clones is not present; checked against another copy, under half of the missing clones reflect an unresolved V gene, and the others are unexplained. The sample yields some 33,000 clones; roughly 84% were counted once. About 2.1% of the sample lies in the top ten. Sequencing was carried out using peripheral blood. All receptors come from a human donor in a cohort sampled during active COVID-19.

This clone was found a few times. V gene TRBV27 combines with J gene TRBJ2-1; 9 positions agree with TRBD2. Germline loops: CDR1 MNHEY, CDR2 SMNVEV (reference sequence). CDR3 size: 15 residues. The V and J ends lost 2 bases and 6 bases, in that order; junction bases with no gene match: 5. The CDR3 bases are TGTGCCAGCAGTTTAGTCGCGGGGGGGGGCAATGAGCAGTTCTTC. This translates into CASSLVAGGGNEQFF.

Of note for this clone: At one end, the junction sequence differs from germline, possibly due to a read error. The chain joins TRBV6-2 or TRBV6-3 to TRBJ2-2; TRBD2 aligns across 8 bases. The CDR3 extends over 15 amino acids. Germline V lookup: CDR1 MNHEY, CDR2 SVGEGT. The CDR3 DNA is TGTGCCCGCAGCCACGGGGGGGGGCCGGCCGGGGAGCTGTTTTTT. This sequence encodes CARSHGGGPAGELFF.

A single count supports this clone. This chain connects TRBV19 to TRBJ2-2; D may be TRBD2 (5 bases). This CDR3 spans 14 amino acids. Trimming stripped 7 bases from V and 3 bases from J, with 12 bases between. CDR1 and CDR2 from the germline V gene are LNHDA and SQIVND (reference sequence). CDR3 region: CASNQPGDTGELFF. In DNA form, the CDR3 reads TGTGCCAGTAACCAGCCCGGGGACACCGGGGAGCTGTTTTTT.

This chain connects TRBV2 to TRBJ1-5; TRBD1 agrees at 10 bases. Losses at the gene ends were 5 bases for V and 1 base for J; bases not matched to a gene: 2. This CDR3 has 15 residues. Per the germline V gene, CDR1 is SNHLY and CDR2 is FYNNEI. This CDR3 is CASSWGQGSNQPQHF. DNA of the CDR3: TGTGCCAGCAGTTGGGGACAGGGGAGCAATCAGCCCCAGCATTTT.

CDR3 bases: TGTGCCAGCAGTTTCCGAACAGGAAAAGCTAACTATGGCTACACCTTC. Translated, it gives CASSFRTGKANYGYTF. The V gene is TRBV27, the J gene TRBJ1-2; D is perhaps TRBD1 (5 bases). Germline V lookup: CDR1 MNHEY, CDR2 SMNVEV (reference sequence). The ends were cut back, 3 bases at V and 0 bases at J, with 14 bases in the middle. The CDR3 contains 16 residues.

V gene TRBV6-5 combines with J gene TRBJ2-1; D remains unclear. CDR1 MNHEY and CDR2 SVGAGI come from the germline V gene. Trimming pared 2 bases from V and 6 bases from J, leaving 8 bases between. This CDR3 region has 13 residues. The CDR3 sequence is CASSYTRGNEQFF. CDR3 bases: TGTGCCAGCAGTTACACCCGCGGCAATGAGCAGTTCTTC.

This clone was counted once. The V and J genes are TRBV3-1 (or the pseudogene TRBV3-2) and TRBJ2-3, with 8 positions matching TRBD2. The CDR3 length is 16 residues. Losses at the gene ends were 1 base for V and 8 bases for J; bases not matched to a gene: 11. Germline CDR1 is LGHDT and CDR2 is YNNKEL (reference sequence). This CDR3 is CASSQAWRGAVRTQYF. CDR3 in DNA: TGTGCCAGCAGCCAAGCGTGGCGGGGGGCTGTCCGTACGCAGTATTTT.

Points on this clone: A much larger clone lies one base from this, so it may be a read error. The chain combines TRBV27 with TRBJ2-7, with 8 bases identical to TRBD1. Looked up from germline, CDR1 is MNHEY and CDR2 is SMNVEV (reference sequence). The length of the CDR3 is 15 residues. The CDR3 spells CVSSLTPDREYEQYF. The CDR3 DNA is TGTGTCAGCAGTTTAACTCCGGACAGGGAGTACGAGCAGTACTTC.

This clone appeared a few times. In DNA form, the CDR3 reads TGTGCCAGCAGCAAGGACTCCGGGGGATACAATGAGCAGTTCTTC. As protein: CASSKDSGGYNEQFF. The chain has TRBV28 and TRBJ2-1, with TRBD2 as a possible D gene (6 bases). In germline, CDR1 is MDHEN, CDR2 SYDVKM. V dropped 6 bases and J dropped 4 bases, with 16 bases sitting between them. This CDR3 has 15 residues.

For the CDR3, the DNA is TGTGCCAGCAGCTTGGGGGCCGCGGGAAACACCATATATTTT. Its protein product is CASSLGAAGNTIYF. The chain joins TRBV5-5 to TRBJ1-3; D uncertain. The CDR3 has 14 amino acids. Per the germline V gene, CDR1 is SGHKS and CDR2 is YYEKEE (reference sequence). Deletions cut 0 bases from V and 4 bases from J, with 8 bases between.

In this sample, this clone turned up a few times. V and J are TRBV7-6 and TRBJ1-3; the match to TRBD1 covers 8 bases. This CDR3 has 15 residues. With 10 bases clipped from V and 0 bases from J, the junction kept 8 bases outside the gene matches. Germline V gene data show CDR1 as SGHVS and CDR2 as FNYEAQ. In DNA form, the CDR3 reads TGTGCCACGGAGGCAGGGGGCTCCTCTGGAAACACCATATATTTT. Amino acids: CATEAGGSSGNTIYF.

This sequence joins TRBV2 and TRBJ1-6; 7 positions match TRBD1. The germline gives CDR1 SNHLY, CDR2 FYNNEI. Losses at the gene ends were 3 bases for V and 8 bases for J; bases not matched to a gene: 1. The CDR3 length is 13 residues. The CDR3 region is CASSDRGDSPLHF. The CDR3 DNA reads TGTGCCAGCAGTGACAGGGGGGATTCACCCCTCCACTTT.

V and J are TRBV6-5 and TRBJ2-7, with D tentatively TRBD1 (5 bases). This CDR3 contains 14 residues. Germline V gives CDR1 MNHEY, CDR2 SVGAGI. V lost 6 bases and J 2 bases, leaving 14 bases between the germline ends. CDR3 DNA: TGTGCCAGCAGCCGCACTGACAGCGCCTACGAGCAGTACTTC. Translation: CASSRTDSAYEQYF.

The chain joins TRBV27 to TRBJ1-4; TRBD1 aligns across 8 bases. The CDR3 has 15 residues. Unmatched junction bases numbered 0, after V lost 3 bases and J lost 0 bases. The germline V gene encodes CDR1 MNHEY and CDR2 SMNVEV (reference sequence). The CDR3 spells CASSLTGATNEKLFF. The CDR3 DNA reads as TGTGCCAGCAGTTTGACAGGGGCAACTAATGAAAAACTGTTTTTT.

The V and J genes are TRBV5-8 and TRBJ2-3; TRBD1 might be the D (6 bases). Germline values: CDR1 SGHTS, CDR2 YDEGEE. This CDR3 has 15 residues. The ends were cut back, 4 bases at V and 2 bases at J, with 14 bases in the middle. The CDR3 is CASSRQRTDTDTQYF. The DNA of the CDR3 is TGTGCCAGCAGCCGACAGAGGACAGACACAGATACGCAGTATTTT.

The chain carries TRBV27 and TRBJ2-7, with D possibly matching TRBD2 (6 bases). In germline, CDR1 is MNHEY, CDR2 SMNVEV (reference sequence). Trimming removed 6 bases from V and 2 bases from J, with 14 bases in between. The CDR3 consists of 14 residues. CDR3 loop: CASSSFGEAYEQYF. The CDR3 bases are TGTGCCAGCAGCTCATTCGGGGAGGCCTACGAGCAGTACTTC.

The V gene is TRBV4-1, the J gene TRBJ2-7, with TRBD1 matching over 9 bases. With V trimmed by 3 bases and J by 4 bases, 7 bases remained unmatched. CDR1 and CDR2 from the germline V gene are MGHRA and YSYEKL. This CDR3 spans 15 amino acids. CDR3 in DNA: TGCGCCAGCAGCCACATTCCCGGGACAGGGTACGAGCAGTACTTC. Residues: CASSHIPGTGYEQYF.

V and J are TRBV12-3 or TRBV12-4 and TRBJ2-7; tentative D call: TRBD2 (5 bases). V was cut by 3 bases and J by 3 bases, with 9 bases left in between. This CDR3 has 13 residues. CDR3 loop: CASSFGLSYEQYF. The DNA of the CDR3 is TGTGCCAGCAGTTTCGGACTGAGCTACGAGCAGTACTTC.

The chain employs TRBV10-3 and TRBJ1-1; D is unclear. Germline V gene data show CDR1 as ENHRY and CDR2 as SYGVKD. The CDR3 contains 13 residues. V lost 4 bases and J 0 bases, leaving 6 bases between the germline ends. CDR3 bases: TGTGCCATCAGTGCCGAGGTGAACACTGAAGCTTTCTTT. It codes for CAISAEVNTEAFF.

This clone was observed once. A junction end diverges from the germline sequence, so it may reflect a read error. This rearrangement joins TRBV7-7 to TRBJ2-1, with D perhaps matching TRBD2 (6 bases). The CDR3 is 13 residues long. Germline V gene data show CDR1 as SSHAT and CDR2 as FNYEAQ (reference sequence). The CDR3 DNA sequence: TGTGCTAGCAGCTTAGCGGAGGCGGATGAGCAGTTCTTC. Translated: CASSLAEADEQFF.

A note on this clone: The DNA is omitted, as the CDR3 cannot be located on it reliably, and the CDR3 follows TCRdb's listing. The J gene is TRBJ2-4, the V gene TRBV6-6; the table's D call of TRBD1 was not tested on the DNA. Germline CDR1 reads MNHNY; CDR2 reads SVGAGI (reference sequence). Ends included, the CDR3 has 16 residues. CDR3 residues: CASSSSTGLAKNIQYF.

J is TRBJ1-1 and V is TRBV6-5, with a possible D match to TRBD1 (5 bases). V was shortened by 2 bases and J by 4 bases, with 11 bases between the two germline ends. The CDR3 is 14 residues long. CDR1 is MNHEY and CDR2 is SVGAGI in the germline V gene. Here the CDR3 reads CASSYGHQTTEAFF. The CDR3 bases are TGTGCCAGCAGTTACGGACACCAAACCACTGAAGCTTTCTTT.

The V and J genes are TRBV10-3 and TRBJ1-3, with a tentative D call TRBD1 (6 bases). This CDR3 contains 18 residues. The V end was cut by 2 bases, the J end by 0 bases, with 17 bases between. Germline lookup yields CDR1 ENHRY and CDR2 SYGVKD. CDR3 loop: CAISEVAGESSSGNTIYF. As DNA, the CDR3 is TGTGCCATCAGTGAGGTAGCAGGGGAATCGTCCTCTGGAAACACCATATATTTT.

This clone appeared once. The CDR3 DNA follows: TGTGCCAGTAGTGCGCCGGGACAGGGGGCGCCTGAAGCTTTCTTT. Its protein product is CASSAPGQGAPEAFF. The J gene is TRBJ1-1, the V gene TRBV19, with 12 nucleotides matching TRBD1. The ends lost 5 bases at V and 6 bases at J; junction bases unmatched: 7. This CDR3 has 15 residues. The germline gives CDR1 LNHDA, CDR2 SQIVND (reference sequence).

The rearrangement links TRBV29-1 to TRBJ1-1, with 7 bases aligning to TRBD1. Germline assignment: CDR1 SQVTM and CDR2 ANQGSEA. The CDR3 extends over 13 amino acids. The J segment lost 0 bases and the V segment lost 7 bases, leaving 5 bases of the junction unmatched. CDR3: CSAEGQMNTEAFF. For the CDR3, the DNA is TGCAGCGCCGAGGGACAGATGAACACTGAAGCTTTCTTT.